The clone carrying this T cell receptor (beta chain) was seen ten or more times. Its antigen is unidentified. Read coverage stops 3 residues before the CDR3 terminus; the germline J gene supplies the remainder. Some clones are missing from TCRdb's copy, which holds only in-frame ones; the method was immunoSEQ multiplex PCR. Observed in the sample are about 52,000 clones, none of them singletons. Germline values: CDR1 GTSNPN, CDR2 SVGIG (reference sequence). CDR3 length equals 14 residues. Trimming pared 4 bases from V and 0 bases from J, leaving 12 bases between. This record belongs to a study of T cell clonality in common variable immunodeficiency. Study results and limitations: CVID subjects showed higher TCRbeta clonality than healthy controls. The cause of increased CVID clonality remains unclear without subpopulation sequencing.

This rearrangement joins TRBV30 to TRBJ1-2, with a tentative D call TRBD1 (5 bases). The specimen was peripheral blood mononuclear cells. The origin of this receptor is a person between 18 and 75 years old in good health. The part of the CDR3 DNA that was read is TGTGCCTGGATAAAGGACACCCCTAACTATGGC. The encoded protein is CAWIKDTPNYG. The entire CDR3 reads CAWIKDTPNYGYTF.